This T cell receptor beta chain was profiled in a study of response to subunit inactivated influenza vaccine. This clonotype was picked up many times. As yet, its antigen is unknown. Study observations and caveats: It was the authors' suggestion that each seasonal influenza vaccination recruits few new T cells.

One entry per CDR3 protein, called by TCRdb with MiXCR from the RT-PCR reads. The sample includes around 170,000 distinct CDR3 sequences, roughly 10% seen only once; the top ten take about a third. The clonotype was recovered from a man aged 45-69 years who received an inactivated influenza vaccine. The sequencing used CD8+ T cells sorted from PBMCs, collected less than 30 months after vaccination.

The DNA of the CDR3 is TGCGCCAGCAGCCAGTGGGTCGAGGACATTGAAGAGACCCAGTACTTC. Translated: CASSQWVEDIEETQYF. This chain links TRBV4-1 with TRBJ2-5, with a weak D call TRBD1 (5 bases). Germline lookup yields CDR1 MGHRA and CDR2 YSYEKL. The CDR3 runs to 16 residues. The germline V and J ends were trimmed by 3 bases and 3 bases, with 17 bases remaining between them.